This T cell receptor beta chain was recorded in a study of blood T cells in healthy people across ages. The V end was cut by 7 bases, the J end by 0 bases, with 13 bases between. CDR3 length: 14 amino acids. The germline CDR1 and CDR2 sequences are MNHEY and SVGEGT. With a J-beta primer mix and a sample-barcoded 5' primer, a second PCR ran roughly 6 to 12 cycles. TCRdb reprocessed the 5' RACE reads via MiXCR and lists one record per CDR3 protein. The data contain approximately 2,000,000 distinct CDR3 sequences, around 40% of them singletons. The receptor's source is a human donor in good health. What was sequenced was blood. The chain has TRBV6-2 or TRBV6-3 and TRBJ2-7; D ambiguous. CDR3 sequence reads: CASKTYMGSYEQYF. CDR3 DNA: TGTGCCAGCAAGACGTATATGGGCTCCTACGAGCAGTACTTC.